The 8 T cell receptor beta chains below come from one sample, sequenced in a study of early T cells in non-severe SARS-CoV-2 infection. TCRdb reanalysed the 5' RACE reads using MiXCR and keeps one entry per CDR3 protein. The data show about 67,000 distinct CDR3 sequences, 9.5% to 13% seen once. The sample comprised whole blood. These TCRs come from an adult who was a healthcare worker with PCR-confirmed SARS-CoV-2 infection or an uninfected control (not recorded which).

The gene calls are TRBV18 and TRBJ2-2, with D maybe TRBD2 (5 bases). Germline CDR1 KGHSH, CDR2 LQKENI. The CDR3 extends over 17 amino acids. Trimming removed 3 bases from V and 0 bases from J, with 14 bases in between. CDR3 sequence: CASSPPGRAANTGELFF. The CDR3 DNA reads TGTGCCAGCTCACCTCCGGGAAGGGCCGCGAACACCGGGGAGCTGTTTTTT.

V is TRBV6-1 and J is TRBJ1-5; D remains unclear. Deletions cut 6 bases from V and 2 bases from J, with 11 bases between. CDR3 length: 14 residues. Germline CDR1 is MNHNS and CDR2 is SASEGT. CDR3 sequence (DNA): TGTGCCAGCAGAGAATGGAGGGGCAATCAGCCCCAGCATTTT. It translates to CASREWRGNQPQHF.

This clonotype appeared a few times. The chain employs TRBV7-9 and TRBJ1-1; the D is unclear. Germline lookup yields CDR1 SEHNR and CDR2 FQNEAQ (reference sequence). CDR3 length: 10 amino acids. V was cut by 1 base and J by 7 bases, with 1 base left in between. The chain's CDR3 is CASSLDEAFF. The CDR3 DNA sequence: TGTGCCAGCAGCTTAGATGAAGCTTTCTTT.

This clonotype showed up many times. The rearrangement uses TRBV3-1 and TRBJ2-3; the D is unclear. V was trimmed by 0 bases and J by 6 bases, leaving 4 bases between them. Germline V gene sequence: CDR1 LGHDT, CDR2 YNNKEL (reference sequence). The CDR3 is 12 amino acids. CDR3 amino acids: CASSQETDTQYF. As DNA, the CDR3 is TGTGCCAGCAGCCAAGAAACTGATACGCAGTATTTT.

The V call is TRBV29-1, the J call TRBJ2-7; the D is unclear. Germline V gene sequence: CDR1 SQVTM, CDR2 ANQGSEA. The CDR3 is made up of 13 amino acids. Trimming took off 0 bases at V and 0 bases at J, with 6 bases between the two ends. CDR3 in DNA: TGCAGCGTTGAAGACAGGCGCTCCTACGAGCAGTACTTC. Translation gives CSVEDRRSYEQYF.

This clonotype was recorded many times. The chain links TRBV5-4 to TRBJ2-7, with D maybe TRBD1 (7 bases). There are 13 residues in the CDR3. The ends were cut back, 1 base at V and 6 bases at J, with 11 bases in the middle. Germline V gives CDR1 SGHNT, CDR2 YYREEE (reference sequence). The CDR3 loop is CASSLQGGSEQYF. The CDR3, as DNA: TGTGCCAGCAGCTTGCAGGGGGGCTCCGAGCAGTACTTC.

This clonotype has only a few counts. The chain couples TRBV30 to TRBJ2-1; D call uncertain. This CDR3 has 11 residues. Germline V CDR1 and CDR2: GTSNPN, SVGIG (reference sequence). Trimming left V 4 bases short and J 8 bases short, with 9 bases between. Here the CDR3 DNA reads TGTGCCTGGACTAGTGTGGATGAGCAGTTCTTC. Its translation: CAWTSVDEQFF.

This clonotype was recorded at least ten times. The V and J genes are TRBV30 and TRBJ2-7; either TRBD1 or TRBD2 may supply D (6 bases each). Trimming pared 4 bases from V and 7 bases from J, leaving 20 bases between. Looked up from germline, CDR1 is GTSNPN and CDR2 is SVGIG (reference sequence). CDR3 length: 14 residues. CDR3 region: CAWNRGPGAGEQYF. The CDR3 DNA follows: TGTGCCTGGAATCGTGGTCCAGGGGCGGGAGAGCAGTACTTC.